This T cell receptor beta chain originates from a study of CD8 T cells in ankylosing spondylitis. Researchers built TCR beta libraries using quantitative 5'-RACE with molecular barcodes. In TCRdb, the 5' RACE reads were re-called with MiXCR into one record per CDR3 protein. The sample gives about 800,000 distinct CDR3 sequences, about 11% of which show up once; more than 0.5% is in the top ten. Looked up from germline, CDR1 is SGHTA and CDR2 is FQGNSA. The CDR3 contains 13 residues. Points from the study as a whole: Earlier work had already found some motif variants in reactive arthritis synovial fluid and blood. One TCR beta motif, made up of roughly 8 highly homologous variants, appeared characteristic of ankylosing spondylitis blood. With a CD8+ phenotype, disease-linked clones were relatively rare in peripheral blood. Enrichment of disease-linked clones was reportedly significant in matched ankylosing spondylitis synovial fluid.

With regard to this clonotype: Antigen: not known. A junction boundary mismatches the germline segment, possibly from a read error.

The chain has TRBV7-2 and TRBJ2-1; D remains ambiguous. The sample consisted of blood, either unsorted or a sorted T cell fraction (not recorded which). This receptor was identified in a male donor with ankylosing spondylitis. This chain's CDR3 is CASILGLGNEQFF. DNA for the CDR3: TGTGCCAGCATCTTAGGTCTTGGTAATGAGCAGTTCTTC.